This record concerns one TCR beta chain sequence. There are 12 residues in the CDR3. CDR1 and CDR2 (germline): KGHSH, LQKENI. Trimming removed 3 bases from V and 5 bases from J, with 7 bases in between. As handled by the study authors: Amplification from reference gene primers served as the basis for estimated nucleated cell counts. Only in-frame clones appear in the TCRdb table, and some are missing; sequencing was by immunoSEQ multiplex PCR. The DNA was the basis for D and trimming; V, J and clone size are from that table. The sample shows some 20,000 clones, roughly 86% of them seen only once. This sample is part of a study of blood T cell repertoires in COVID-19. Across the whole study: Both acute and convalescent COVID-19 samples were obtained from the United States, Italy and Spain. PBMCs, B-cell-depleted T cells, or T cells were the source of the cDNA or gDNA that made up the material.

This clonotype originated in a man in his sixties or seventies with acute or convalescent COVID-19. The chain combines TRBV18 with TRBJ1-1; D is uncertain. Material for sequencing was peripheral blood. CDR3 nucleotides: TGTGCCAGCTCACCCGAGCGAACTGAAGCTTTCTTT. It translates to CASSPERTEAFF.